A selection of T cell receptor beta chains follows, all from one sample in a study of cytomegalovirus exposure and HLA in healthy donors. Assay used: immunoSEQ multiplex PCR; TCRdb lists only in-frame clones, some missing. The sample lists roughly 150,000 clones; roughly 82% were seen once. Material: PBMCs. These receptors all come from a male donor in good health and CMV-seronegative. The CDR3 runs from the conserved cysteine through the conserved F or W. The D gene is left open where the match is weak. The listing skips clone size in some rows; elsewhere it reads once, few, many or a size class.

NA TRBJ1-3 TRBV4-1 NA TGCGCCAGCAGCCAACTACAACAGTTCTCTGGAAACACCATATATTTT CASSQLQQFSGNTIYF
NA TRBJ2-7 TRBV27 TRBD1 TGTGCCAGCAGTAGTCCCGGGACAGGGGGGACCTACGAGCAGTACTTC CASSSPGTGGTYEQYF
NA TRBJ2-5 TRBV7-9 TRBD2 TGTGCCAGCAGCCAGGGACTAAAAGAGACCCAGTACTTC CASSQGLKETQYF
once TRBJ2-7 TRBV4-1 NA TGCGCCAGCAGCCAAACAGGGTACGAGCAGTACTTC CASSQTGYEQYF
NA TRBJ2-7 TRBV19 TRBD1 TGTGCCAGTAGTACCCGACAGGGCCCCTACGAGCAGTACTTC CASSTRQGPYEQYF
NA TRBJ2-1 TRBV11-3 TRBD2 TGTGCCAGCAGCTTAGTCGCGGGGGGGTCCTACAATGAGCAGTTCTTC CASSLVAGGSYNEQFF
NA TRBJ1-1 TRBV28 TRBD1 TGTGCCAGCAGTTTGTATGGGACAGGGGGCTGGAACACTGAAGCTTTCTTT CASSLYGTGGWNTEAFF
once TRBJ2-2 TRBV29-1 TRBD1 TGCAGCGGGACACAGGGGGCGAACACCGGGGAGCTGTTTTTT CSGTQGANTGELFF
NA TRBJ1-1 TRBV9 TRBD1 TGTGCCAGCAGCGTAGAGGAAGCCACAGGGGGCCCTTTGGAGAACACTGAAGCTTTCTTT CASSVEEATGGPLENTEAFF
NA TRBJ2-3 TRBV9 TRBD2 TGTGCCAGCAGCGAAGCGGGAGGGCCCCCAGATACGCAGTATTTT CASSEAGGPPDTQYF
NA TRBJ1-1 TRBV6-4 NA TGTGCCAGCAGAAGCCAGGGTATGGGCACTGAAGCTTTCTTT CASRSQGMGTEAFF
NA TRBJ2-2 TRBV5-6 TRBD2 TGTGCCAGCAGCTTTGGGGGGAGGGCGACCTCCGGGGAGCTGTTTTTT CASSFGGRATSGELFF
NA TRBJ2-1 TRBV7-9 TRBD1 TGTGCCAGCAGCTTGGGACAGGGTGAGGGCAATGAGCAGTTCTTC CASSLGQGEGNEQFF
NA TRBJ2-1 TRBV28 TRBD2 TGTGCCAGCAGTTTTGGGGGGGAGGCCTACAATGAGCAGTTCTTC CASSFGGEAYNEQFF
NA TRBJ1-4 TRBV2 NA TGTGCCAGCAAAAGTAGGGGGGGTCGGGAAAAACTGTTTTTT CASKSRGGREKLFF
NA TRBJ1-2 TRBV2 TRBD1 TGTGCCAGCAACCCCGGGACAGGGGGATATGGCTACACCTTC CASNPGTGGYGYTF
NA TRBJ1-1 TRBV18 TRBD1 TGTGCCAGCTCACCACGAGCAGGGGGCGCGATGAACACTGAAGCTTTCTTT CASSPRAGGAMNTEAFF
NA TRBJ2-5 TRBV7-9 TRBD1 TGTGCCAGCAGCTCACCGGGGACAGGGGGCTACTTC CASSSPGTGGYF
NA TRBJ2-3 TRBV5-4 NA TGTGCCAGCAGCCTCGGTGGCGGGAGCACAGATACGCAGTATTTT CASSLGGGSTDTQYF
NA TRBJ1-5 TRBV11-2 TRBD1 TGTGCCAGCAGCTTAGATCCGACAGGGAGCAATCAGCCCCAGCATTTT CASSLDPTGSNQPQHF
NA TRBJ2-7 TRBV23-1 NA TGCGCCAGCAGTCAATCGGGCAGTTACAGCTCCTACGAGCAGTACTTC CASSQSGSYSSYEQYF
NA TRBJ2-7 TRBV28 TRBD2 TGTGCCAGCAGTTTATCAGCGGGAGGGGAAGAGCAGTACTTC CASSLSAGGEEQYF
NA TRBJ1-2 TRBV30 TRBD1 TGTGCCTGGATTCCCCCGGGACAGGAATTTGGCTACACCTTC CAWIPPGQEFGYTF
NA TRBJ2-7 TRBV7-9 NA TGTTCCAGCAGGGTGGGAGTGAACGAGCAGTACTTC CSSRVGVNEQYF
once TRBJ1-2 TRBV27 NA TGTGCCAGCAGTTTAGGAGGAGGGTATGGCTACACCTTC CASSLGGGYGYTF
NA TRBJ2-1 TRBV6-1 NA TGTGCCAGCAGCGTCCTACAGGGAAACTACAATGAGCAGTTCTTC CASSVLQGNYNEQFF
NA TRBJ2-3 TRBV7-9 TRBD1 TGTGCCAGCAGTCTAGGGGGGACAGGATTGACAGATACGCAGTATTTT CASSLGGTGLTDTQYF
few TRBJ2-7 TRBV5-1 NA TGCGCCAGCAGCCGAGCGGGTCCCTCCTACGAGCAGTACTTC CASSRAGPSYEQYF
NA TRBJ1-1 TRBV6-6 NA TGTGCCAGCAGTAGACCCACGGGTAACACTGAAGCTTTCTTT CASSRPTGNTEAFF
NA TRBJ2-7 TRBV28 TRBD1 TGTGCCAGCAGACGAAGGATAGACAGGGCTAATCGCTACGAGCAGTACTTC CASRRRIDRANRYEQYF
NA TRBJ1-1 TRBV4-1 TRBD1 TGCGCCAGCAGCCAATCTGACCCAGGACAGGGCCTGAACACTGAAGCTTTCTTT CASSQSDPGQGLNTEAFF
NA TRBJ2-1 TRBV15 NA TGTGCCACCGCCAGAGGGACACCCGAGCAGTTCTTC CATARGTPEQFF
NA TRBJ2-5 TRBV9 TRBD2 TGTGCCAGCAGCGTAATGGGGGGGATCCAAGAGACCCAGTACTTC CASSVMGGIQETQYF
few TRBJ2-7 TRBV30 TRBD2 TGTGCCTGGGGACCAGCGGGGCTTTCCTACGAGCAGTACTTC CAWGPAGLSYEQYF
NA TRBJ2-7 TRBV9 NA TGTGCCAGCAGCGTAGGAGGATCGGGAACCTACGAGCAGTACTTC CASSVGGSGTYEQYF
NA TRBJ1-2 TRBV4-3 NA TGCGCCAGCAGCCAAGACAGCGGCTACGGCTACACCTTC CASSQDSGYGYTF
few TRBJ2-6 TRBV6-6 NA TGTGCCAGCAGTTACGTCTACTCTGGGGCCAACGTCCTGACTTTC CASSYVYSGANVLTF
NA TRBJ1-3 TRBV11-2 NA TGTGCCAGCAGCTCCTTTGGGGGGAACTCTGGAAACACCATATATTTT CASSSFGGNSGNTIYF
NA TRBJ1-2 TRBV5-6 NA TGTGCCAGCAGCTTGACCGGCTATGGCTACACCTTC CASSLTGYGYTF
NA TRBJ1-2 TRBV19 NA TGTGCCAGTAGTCGGGATTCGGGCTATGGCTACACCTTC CASSRDSGYGYTF
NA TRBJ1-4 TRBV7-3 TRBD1 TGTGCCAGCAGCTCAACCGGGACAGTTAATGAAAAACTGTTTTTT CASSSTGTVNEKLFF
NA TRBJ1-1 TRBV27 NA TGTGCCAGCAGTTTGGAGGGGCTCGGTGAAGCTTTCTTT CASSLEGLGEAFF
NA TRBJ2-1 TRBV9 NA TGTGCCAGCAGCGTATTGTTTTTTGGGGGGGAGCAGTTCTTC CASSVLFFGGEQFF
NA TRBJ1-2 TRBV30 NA TGTGCCTGGAGTGCCCGAAACGGCTATGGCTACACCTTC CAWSARNGYGYTF
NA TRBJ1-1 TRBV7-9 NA TGTGCAGAAACTCATGGGGGGAGGGACACTGAAGCTTTCTTT CAETHGGRDTEAFF